Listed here is a single T cell receptor (beta chain). The antigen it binds to is not known. No per-base quality is available; no much larger clone lies one base away. The cohort was made up of around 720 healthy bone marrow donors. At the time of sampling, all cohort members were nominally healthy, though unrecorded immune exposures were likely present. The donor tested CMV seropositive and was one of the 289 seropositive cohort members. Each donor provided a peripheral blood sample, and peripheral blood mononuclear cells were used for TCR beta sequencing. Genomic DNA extraction from the blood cell samples was performed with the Qiagen DNeasy Blood Extraction Kit. This sample stems from a study of cytomegalovirus exposure and HLA in healthy donors (dated by TCRdb to 2016 to 2017). About the full investigation: According to an earlier analysis of a few hundred of the donors, 150 million to 200 million T cells yielded 95 million to 140 million unique TCR beta sequences and less than 300 Gb of sequence data. The study used immunosequencing to profile the T cell repertoires of around 600 subjects and linked those repertoires to cytomegalovirus serostatus. Class I and class II HLA loci were covered by the typing at four-digit resolution. Among over 350 genotyped donors of the cohort, an average of about 240,000 unique TCR beta nucleotide sequences were sequenced per donor, around 18% of them non-productive. In addition to the first cohort of around 670 subjects, a separate validation cohort of 120 different subjects was used. A later genetic analysis used genome-wide SNP genotypes for 398 of the 666 donors, treating that subset as a discovery cohort. All discovery cohort repertoires had been generated on a single sequencing platform. Donor age, sex, ethnicity and CMV serostatus were compiled alongside the repertoire data. To decide whether each TCR beta V gene segment behaved as functional or pseudogenic, an earlier analysis of several hundred of the donors relied on high-throughput TCR beta sequencing. The later analysis used no new phenotypic data to find candidate immune exposures, relying instead on TCR beta sequences and their occurrence across donors. In a later analysis, previously published TCR beta repertoires from several hundred donors were re-analyzed and high-resolution HLA genotyping was added so that TCR occurrence patterns could be studied. The study combined high-throughput TCR immunosequencing, statistical association of individual TCRs with disease status, and machine learning to predict cytomegalovirus infection status. The genetic ancestry cluster associated with self-reported Caucasian donors included about 81% of the roughly 380 genotyped donors. The study was designed to test whether signatures of past pathogen exposure could be identified by cataloging public T cell receptors. An early release covering roughly 600 HLA-typed donors comprised 250 to 350 gigabases of sequencing data and roughly 85 million unique TCR sequences. Typing coverage differed by locus: A, B, C, DRB1 and DQB1 were typed in roughly 620-630 donors, DQA1 in about 560, DPA1 in 600 to 610, and DPB1 in 472. A handful of DR-DQ haplotypes were handled as single units for association and clustering because linkage in the cohort was strong. The research as a whole found: The sequencing pipeline was judged likely to have produced a cluster of highly shared sequence variants as a technical artifact. Immune exposure information for the cohort was limited to CMV serostatus. In vitro tests confirmed that a few of the cytomegalovirus-associated TCR beta chains recognize cytomegalovirus antigens. While some public TCRs were present in many individuals, most TCR sequences turned up only very rarely across donors. A total of around 150 TCR beta chains were listed by the study as associated with cytomegalovirus. An association between a missense DCLRE1C variant and V-gene and J-gene trimming of TCR beta chains was found in a later genetic analysis and replicated in an independent cohort. Compared with the roughly 670-donor mean, donors in an Asian-associated ancestry cluster had fewer N-insertions in productive TCRs, according to a later genetic analysis. Linkage disequilibrium might explain the correlated functional status among segregating V segments, but an unknown experimental factor could not be excluded. Because counts were too low, about 18 rarely observed V segments, including chromosome 9 orphons, were excluded from the earlier analysis of around 590 of the donors. The authors suggested that the approach could potentially be extended to other disease states and immunological phenotypes. Broadly in line with IMGT annotations, most TCR beta V segments showed up in productive rearrangements about 87% or about 30% of the time in an earlier analysis of several hundred of the donors. A later analysis associated roughly 17,000 TCR beta sequences with specific HLA alleles at a false discovery rate of 0.05. A further reported finding was that TCR beta sequences accurately predicted the HLA-A and HLA-B alleles for most subjects in the first cohort. Strong co-occurrence of HLA alleles, especially DR and DQ, made assigning TCR associations to individual alleles difficult. This cohort had only TCR beta chains sequenced, and the lack of alpha or paired-chain data limited which features could be detected. In both the original and validation cohorts, the classifier was reported to diagnose cytomegalovirus status with high specificity and sensitivity. Compared with equally common non-associated chains, HLA-associated TCR beta chains in a later analysis were more clonally expanded and had lower generation probabilities. The 87-base-pair reads could not distinguish some IMGT-functional V segments, including TRBV6-2 and TRBV6-3, so those segments were excluded. Because some donors lacked HLA typing at each locus, the association tests relied only on the typed subset. Presence/absence analyses assumed roughly uniform sequencing depth across donors, an assumption that may not hold. Most CMV-associated TCR beta chains appeared to be HLA-restricted in a later analysis, and the HLA associations seemed to be driven largely by CMV exposure. In a later analysis, several top co-occurrence clusters were reported to appear linked to parvovirus B19, influenza, CMV and Epstein-Barr virus. In a later analysis, the rate of TCR association differed among HLA loci, with DRB1 alleles having the most associated TCRs and HLA-C alleles having the fewest.

Library preparation employed the immunoSEQ multiplex PCR assay. The multiplex PCR relied on a mix of 60 forward primers for TCR Vbeta segments and 13 reverse primers for TCR Jbeta segments. Amplification of the CDR3 region of rearranged TCR beta genes was performed with a multiplex PCR assay on genomic DNA. On the Illumina HiSeq System, the amplified TCR beta libraries were sequenced as 87-base-pair reads. On the study's bioinformatics: In a later analysis, some 80 million unique TCR beta chains were counted across the roughly 610 repertoires, and around 10 million of these chains were shared by at least two donors. To remove PCR and sequencing errors, raw reads were error-corrected and collapsed into unique sequences using a nearest-neighbor algorithm that merged closely related sequences. V, D and J gene segments were assigned by aligning CDR3 sequences to IMGT reference sequences. For a sequence to be retained, at least a six-nucleotide match to both a V gene segment and a J gene segment was required. Rearrangements were called productive when the CDR3 lacked stop codons and stayed in frame with V and J; all others were non-productive. CDR3 was defined by IMGT convention, running from the second conserved V-encoded cysteine to the conserved J-encoded phenylalanine. The earlier analysis of 500 to 750 of the donors excluded any sequence lacking an unambiguous match to a single V gene segment. In an earlier analysis of approximately 560 of the donors, a V segment was called functional when productive rearrangements were above 56.7%, and segregating when the standard deviation between donors exceeded 5%. A statistical classification framework was built for diagnosing cytomegalovirus status from the catalog of TCR beta chain sequences. A later analysis assigned V and J genes by comparing TCR nucleotide sequences with IMGT/GENE-DB human TR gene sequences. The TCRdist pipeline was used in a later analysis to assign CDR3 sequences and most-parsimonious VDJ recombination scenarios. In a later analysis, each TCR beta chain was defined by its CDR3 amino acid sequence together with its V-gene family, and reads without a unique V-gene family were excluded. In a later analysis, 500 to 650 highly shared, low-generation-probability nucleotide sequences were removed to address suspected cross-contamination and a sequencing artifact. A later analysis calculated a clonal expansion index for each public chain from normalized within-repertoire ranks of inferred template counts. A later analysis computed generation probabilities with a VDJ recombination model fitted to out-of-frame rearrangements, and checked the results against IGoR. Hypergeometric tests were used in a later analysis to score TCR-TCR, TCR-HLA and TCR-CMV co-occurrence, with a repertoire-size bias correction applied to the TCR pairs. In a later analysis, false discovery rates were estimated by permuting HLA or CMV assignments 20 times. A later analysis grouped co-occurring TCRs with DBSCAN, adding TCRdist sequence similarity when clustering within HLA-allele-positive subsets. Co-occurrence clustering excluded repertoires with fewer than 30,000 or more than 120,000 public chains, plus five with anomalous nucleotide sharing. TCRdb retrieved this table from immuneACCESS and kept in-frame rearrangements only. Not all clones are present; in checked studies, unresolved V genes account for under half, and no reason is known for the remainder. For V, J and clone size, that table is used; D and trimming come from the DNA. Counted in this sample were tens of thousands of clones; about 80% of them appeared once. The ten top clones hold about a third of the sample.

The germline V gene specifies MNHNS as CDR1 and SASEGT as CDR2. Clipping removes 6 bases from V and 1 base from J, with 9 as the unmatched junction base count. Including cysteine and phenylalanine, the CDR3 has 15 amino acids. Only the CDR3 DNA is retained, 45 bases long and in frame from the first base. The rearrangement joined TRBV6-1 to TRBJ2-7, with 7 junctional bases fitting TRBD2. This TCR derives from a man aged 45-65 years in good health and CMV-seropositive. The material sequenced was PBMCs. The DNA sequence is as follows: TGTGCCAGCAGCGAGATCAAGCGGGGTTCCTACGAGCAGTACTTC. It specifies CASSEIKRGSYEQYF.